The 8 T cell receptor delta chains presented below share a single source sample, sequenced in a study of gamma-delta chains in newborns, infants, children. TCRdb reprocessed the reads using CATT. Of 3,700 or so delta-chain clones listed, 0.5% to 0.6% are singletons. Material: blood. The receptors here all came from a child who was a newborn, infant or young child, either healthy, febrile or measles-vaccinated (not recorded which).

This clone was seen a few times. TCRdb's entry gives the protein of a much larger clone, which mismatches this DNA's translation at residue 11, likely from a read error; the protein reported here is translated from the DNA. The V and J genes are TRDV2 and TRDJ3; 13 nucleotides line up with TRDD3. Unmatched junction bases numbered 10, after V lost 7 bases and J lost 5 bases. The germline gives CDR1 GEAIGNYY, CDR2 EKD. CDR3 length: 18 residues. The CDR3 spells CACDVLGDTERDTRQMFF. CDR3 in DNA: TGTGCCTGCGACGTACTGGGGGATACGGAGCGGGACACCCGACAGATGTTTTTC.

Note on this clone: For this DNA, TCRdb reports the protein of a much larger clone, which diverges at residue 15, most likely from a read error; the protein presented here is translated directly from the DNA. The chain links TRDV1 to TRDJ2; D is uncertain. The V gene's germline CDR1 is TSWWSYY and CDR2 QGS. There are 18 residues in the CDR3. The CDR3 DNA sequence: TGTGCTCTTGGGGAAATTCCCACTTATAAAGCTTTGACAGCACGACTCTTCTTT. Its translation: CALGEIPTYKALTARLFF.

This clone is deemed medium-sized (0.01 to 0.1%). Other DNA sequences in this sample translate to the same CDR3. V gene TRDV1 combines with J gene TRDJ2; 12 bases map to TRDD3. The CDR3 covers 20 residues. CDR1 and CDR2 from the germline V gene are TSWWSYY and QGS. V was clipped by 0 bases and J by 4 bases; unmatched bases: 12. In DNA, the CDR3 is TGTGCTCTTGGGGAACTTAACGACTACTGGGGGATACTGGGGACAGCACAACTCTTCTTT. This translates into CALGELNDYWGILGTAQLFF.

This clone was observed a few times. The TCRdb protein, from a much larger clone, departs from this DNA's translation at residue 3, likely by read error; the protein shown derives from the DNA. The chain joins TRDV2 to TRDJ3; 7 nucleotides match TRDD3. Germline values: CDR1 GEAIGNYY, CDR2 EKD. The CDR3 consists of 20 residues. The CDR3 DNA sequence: TGTGCCCGTGACACTACCCTAGGATACGCGAAACACTGGGACACCCGACAGATGTTTTTC. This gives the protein CARDTTLGYAKHWDTRQMFF.

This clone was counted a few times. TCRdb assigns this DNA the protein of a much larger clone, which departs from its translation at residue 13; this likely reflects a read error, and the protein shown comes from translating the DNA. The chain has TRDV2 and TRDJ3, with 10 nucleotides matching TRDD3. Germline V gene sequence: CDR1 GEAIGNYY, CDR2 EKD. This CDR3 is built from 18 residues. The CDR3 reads CACDTVLGDFWDARQMFF. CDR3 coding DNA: TGTGCCTGTGACACCGTACTGGGGGATTTCTGGGACGCCCGACAGATGTTTTTC.

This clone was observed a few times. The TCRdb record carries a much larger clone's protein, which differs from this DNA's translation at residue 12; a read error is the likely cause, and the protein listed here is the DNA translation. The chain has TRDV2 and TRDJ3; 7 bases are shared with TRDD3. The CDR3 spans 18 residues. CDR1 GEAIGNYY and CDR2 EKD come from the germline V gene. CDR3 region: CACDTWGTSSWGTRQMFF. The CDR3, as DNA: TGTGCCTGTGACACCTGGGGGACGAGCTCCTGGGGCACCCGACAGATGTTTTTC.

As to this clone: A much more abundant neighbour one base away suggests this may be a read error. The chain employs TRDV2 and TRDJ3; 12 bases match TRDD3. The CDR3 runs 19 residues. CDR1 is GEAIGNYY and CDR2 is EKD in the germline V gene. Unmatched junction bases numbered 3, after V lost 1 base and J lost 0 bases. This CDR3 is CACDTYWGILSWDTRQMFF. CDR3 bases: TGTGCCTGTGACACGTACTGGGGGATACTCTCCTGGGACACCCGACAGATGTTTTTC.

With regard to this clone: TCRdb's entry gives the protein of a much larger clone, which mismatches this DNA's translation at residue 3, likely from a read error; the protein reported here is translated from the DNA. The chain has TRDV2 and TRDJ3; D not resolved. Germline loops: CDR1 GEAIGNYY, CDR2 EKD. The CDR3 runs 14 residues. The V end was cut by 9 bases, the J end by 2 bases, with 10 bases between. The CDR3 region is CASLVAWDTRQMFF. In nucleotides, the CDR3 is TGTGCCAGCCTAGTGGCCTGGGACACCCGACAGATGTTTTTC.